This T cell receptor (beta chain) appears in the sequencing data of a study of T-cell memory formation after mild COVID-19. Regarding this clonotype: Its antigen is not identified.

TCRdb ran MiXCR on the 5' RACE reads and lists one entry per CDR3 protein. This table has approximately 260,000 distinct CDR3 sequences, about 16% appearing once. Broader study findings: CD4/CD8 balance held among clones contracting day 15 to 85, and later expanders leaned CD4+.

The sequence was obtained from a young man who had mild COVID-19 (a few samples of this study predate the infection). Cell type and time point are not known. Sequencing was done on a sample of PBMCs or a T cell subset sorted from them (not recorded which).

CDR3 DNA sequence: TGCGCCAGCAGCTTAGGAAACAGGGGAGGAGAGACCCAGTACTTC. Protein: CASSLGNRGGETQYF. J is TRBJ2-5 and V is TRBV5-1; maybe TRBD1 (7 bases). V lost 2 bases and J 4 bases, leaving 15 bases between the germline ends. CDR1 is SGHRS and CDR2 is YFSETQ in the germline V gene. CDR3 size: 15 residues.